The 26 T cell receptor beta chains given below trace back to one sample, sequenced in a study of regulatory T cells in long-lasting Graves disease. Documented time point: persistent/refractory GD, antithyroid drugs over 5 years with positive TRAb. From RNA extracted from PBMCs, the TCR library was made. Arm-PCR of CDR3 regions and iRepertoire HTBI primers were the basis on which TCR beta libraries were built. One entry per CDR3 protein, called by TCRdb with MiXCR from the multiplex PCR reads. The sample lists roughly 500,000 distinct CDR3 sequences; 22% were seen once. Sequencing was performed on peripheral blood mononuclear cells (PBMCs), taken when the disease was refractory, from a patient treated with antithyroid drugs. Receptors were obtained from a female donor with Graves disease.

With respect to this clonotype: A read error may be the cause here, since a much bigger clone is one base away. This CDR3 is missing its conserved last phenylalanine or tryptophan, likely due to a read error. The rearrangement links TRBV6-1 to TRBJ2-7; D perhaps matches TRBD1 (6 bases). The germline CDR1 and CDR2 sequences are MNHNS and SASEGT. With 6 bases removed from V and 3 bases from J, the gap between germline ends came to 15 bases. CDR3 size: 14 residues. This chain's CDR3 is CASSSGTLGYEQYS. The DNA for the CDR3 is TGTGCCAGCAGCTCCGGGACACTGGGCTACGAGCAGTACTCC.

This clonotype was seen a single time. The J gene is TRBJ2-7, the V gene TRBV4-1; 7 bases agree with TRBD2. Germline V gene sequence: CDR1 MGHRA, CDR2 YSYEKL. The J segment lost 0 bases and the V segment lost 0 bases, leaving 5 bases of the junction unmatched. The CDR3 covers 16 residues. This CDR3 is CASSQEKRERSYEQYF. CDR3 DNA sequence: TGCGCCAGCAGCCAAGAAAAGCGGGAACGCTCCTACGAGCAGTACTTC.

This clonotype has ten or more counts. The chain links TRBV7-2 to TRBJ1-5; unclear D gene. Trimming pared 0 bases from V and 4 bases from J, leaving 4 bases between. Germline lookup yields CDR1 SGHTA and CDR2 FQGNSA. This CDR3 contains 13 residues. This chain's CDR3 is CASSLALNQPQHF. The CDR3 DNA sequence: TGTGCCAGCAGCTTAGCCCTAAATCAGCCCCAGCATTTT.

This clonotype was counted only a few times. V gene TRBV19 combines with J gene TRBJ1-2, with D uncertain. V was pared by 7 bases and J by 5 bases, with 14 bases between. The CDR3 consists of 13 residues. Germline loops: CDR1 LNHDA, CDR2 SQIVND (reference sequence). CDR3 sequence reads: CASNDNDGYGYTF. DNA for the CDR3: TGTGCCAGTAATGACAACGACGGATATGGCTACACCTTC.

The rearrangement links TRBV11-2 to TRBJ2-2; TRBD1 agrees at 7 bases. V shed 1 base, J shed 2 bases, and the junction held 7 bases outside the gene matches. The length of the CDR3 is 17 residues. Germline V gene sequence: CDR1 SGHAT, CDR2 FQNNGV. CDR3 protein: CASSLVARQGNTGELFF. The CDR3, as DNA: TGTGCCAGCAGCTTAGTAGCTCGACAGGGAAACACCGGGGAGCTGTTTTTT.

This clonotype was detected ten times or more. The rearrangement joins TRBV7-8 to TRBJ2-5; possibly TRBD1 for D (6 bases). The CDR3 extends over 13 amino acids. V lost 6 bases and J lost 4, with 12 bases in between. Germline V CDR1 and CDR2: SGHVS, FQNEAQ. CDR3 DNA sequence: TGTGCCAGCAGAACCAGGGGTGGAGAGACCCAGTACTTC. As protein: CASRTRGGETQYF.

This clonotype was observed at least ten times. The chain links TRBV28 to TRBJ1-2, with 7 bases that match TRBD1. Germline assignment: CDR1 MDHEN and CDR2 SYDVKM. The CDR3 loop spans 14 amino acids. V was clipped by 2 bases and J by 6 bases; unmatched bases: 6. Written as DNA, the CDR3 is TGTGCCAGCAGTTTACCGGACAGGAGAGATGGCTACACCTTC. This encodes CASSLPDRRDGYTF.

This clonotype was seen ten or more times. The chain links TRBV28 to TRBJ2-7; a weak D match, TRBD2 (5 bases). Trimming pared 4 bases from V and 1 base from J, leaving 8 bases between. This CDR3 spans 13 amino acids. Per germline, CDR1 MDHEN and CDR2 SYDVKM. The DNA of the CDR3 is TGTGCCAGCAGTTCCGACTATTCCTACGAGCAGTACTTC. Translation: CASSSDYSYEQYF.

In this sample, this clonotype turned up many times. The chain uses TRBV6-1 and TRBJ1-2; TRBD1 matches at 11 bases. The ends lost 5 bases at V and 0 bases at J; junction bases unmatched: 5. The CDR3 runs to 16 residues. Germline CDR1 MNHNS, CDR2 SASEGT. CDR3 loop: CASSQGQGDTNYGYTF. CDR3 DNA sequence: TGTGCCAGCAGTCAGGGACAGGGGGATACTAACTATGGCTACACCTTC.

The V gene is TRBV7-2, the J gene TRBJ2-1; 14 bases are shared with TRBD2. Trimming removed 1 base from V and 6 bases from J; junction bases left unmatched: 2. CDR1 is SGHTA and CDR2 is FQGNSA in the germline V gene. The CDR3 contains 16 residues. As DNA, the CDR3 is TGTGCCAGCAGCTTAGGACTAGCGGGAGGGATCAATGAGCAGTTCTTC. This gives the protein CASSLGLAGGINEQFF.

In its sample, this clonotype was seen once. The J gene is TRBJ2-5, the V gene TRBV7-3; TRBD2 agrees at 9 bases. Germline CDR1 reads SGHTA; CDR2 reads FQGTGA. The CDR3 consists of 16 residues. With 0 bases clipped from V and 1 base from J, the junction kept 3 bases outside the gene matches. The CDR3 DNA is TGTGCCAGCAGCTTAACCTGGCGGGAGGGCCAAGAGACCCAGTACTTC. As protein: CASSLTWREGQETQYF.

The chain couples TRBV10-2 to TRBJ2-3; 7 positions match TRBD2. After removal of 3 bases from V and 5 bases from J, the junction contained 11 bases not matched to a gene. The CDR3 spans 16 residues. Germline lookup yields CDR1 WSHSY and CDR2 SAAADI. Here the CDR3 reads CASSDRWRGNRDTQYF. The CDR3 DNA reads as TGCGCCAGCAGTGATCGGTGGCGGGGGAACCGAGATACGCAGTATTTT.

This clonotype was recorded many times. The chain employs TRBV19 and TRBJ1-2; D gene unclear. Trimming stripped 3 bases from V and 4 bases from J, with 12 bases between. Looked up from germline, CDR1 is LNHDA and CDR2 is SQIVND (reference sequence). This CDR3 contains 14 residues. The CDR3 loop is CASSIMGLSYGYTF. The CDR3 region has the DNA TGTGCCAGTAGTATCATGGGCCTCTCCTATGGCTACACCTTC.

Only a few counts were recorded for this clonotype. CDR3 residues: CASSRQVVGEQFF. The CDR3 DNA reads as TGTGCCAGCAGCCGACAGGTGGTGGGAGAGCAGTTCTTC. V and J are TRBV7-2 and TRBJ2-5; tentatively, D is TRBD1 (6 bases). The DNA end lines up better with TRBJ2-1; the J call may be wrong. Germline CDR1 is SGHTA and CDR2 is FQGNSA. The CDR3 extends over 13 amino acids.

This clonotype appeared a few times. The chain joins TRBV14 to TRBJ1-2; D may be TRBD1 (5 bases). CDR1 is SGHDN and CDR2 is FVKESK in the germline V gene. V was clipped by 4 bases and J by 8 bases, with 23 bases between them. The CDR3 is 16 residues long. CDR3 coding DNA: TGTGCCAGCAGCCGCGACCGGGGCCTATTCGTTAGGGGCTACACCTTC. Translating gives CASSRDRGLFVRGYTF.

Ten or more counts support this clonotype. This sequence joins TRBV7-2 and TRBJ2-5; D not certain. V lost 1 base, J lost 2 bases, and 8 bases lay in between. This CDR3 has 14 residues. Germline loops: CDR1 SGHTA, CDR2 FQGNSA. The CDR3 here is CASSLELVQETQYF. The CDR3 nucleotides read TGTGCCAGCAGCTTAGAATTGGTACAAGAGACCCAGTACTTC.

V is TRBV7-2 and J is TRBJ2-3; D gene uncertain. Germline CDR1 reads SGHTA; CDR2 reads FQGNSA. The CDR3 has 15 residues. V was trimmed by 1 base and J by 7 bases, leaving 15 bases between them. The CDR3, as DNA: TGTGCCAGCAGCTTAGGGCTAGAAAGTCCCCATACGCAGTATTTT. Amino acids: CASSLGLESPHTQYF.

This clonotype has only a few counts. The chain links TRBV7-9 to TRBJ1-2; D unresolved. V shed 1 base and J shed 0 bases, with 9 bases lying between them. The CDR3 runs 15 residues. Germline V gene lookup returns CDR1 SEHNR and CDR2 FQNEAQ (reference sequence). The CDR3 reads CASSLDWEANYGYTF. The CDR3 DNA follows: TGTGCCAGCAGCTTAGACTGGGAAGCTAACTATGGCTACACCTTC.

This clonotype appeared many times. The chain carries TRBV11-2 and TRBJ2-2; no definite D call. V was cut by 3 bases and J by 9 bases, with 5 bases left in between. The CDR3 covers 11 residues. CDR1 and CDR2 from the germline V gene are SGHAT and FQNNGV. The CDR3 here is CASSFRRELFF. Here the CDR3 DNA reads TGTGCCAGCAGCTTTAGGCGGGAGCTGTTTTTT. The whole variable domain, filled in from reference TRBV11-2 and TRBJ2-2, reads EAGVAQSPRYKIIEKRQSVAFWCNPISGHATLYWYQQILGQGPKLLIQFQNNGVVDDSQLPKDRFSAERLKGVDSTLKIQPAKLEDSAVYLCASSFRRELFFGEGSRLTVL.

This clonotype was counted a few times. This chain connects TRBV7-2 to TRBJ2-3; 8 nucleotides match TRBD2. With 5 bases clipped from V and 5 bases from J, the junction kept 6 bases outside the gene matches. The CDR3 consists of 14 residues. Germline CDR1 is SGHTA and CDR2 is FQGNSA. CDR3 coding DNA: TGTGCCAGCAGCAGGGGACTAGAAGGAGATACGCAGTATTTT. Translated: CASSRGLEGDTQYF.

This chain joins TRBV7-9 and TRBJ2-7; D is perhaps TRBD1 (5 bases). V was cut by 5 bases and J by 5 bases, with 16 bases left in between. The CDR3 sequence is 14 residues long. Germline V gene data show CDR1 as SEHNR and CDR2 as FQNEAQ (reference sequence). The CDR3: CASSPWNRLDEQYF. In DNA, the CDR3 is TGTGCCAGCAGCCCCTGGAACAGGTTAGACGAGCAGTACTTC. Using reference TRBV7-9 and TRBJ2-7 for the parts outside the CDR3, the full variable domain is DTGVSQNPRHKITKRGQNVTFRCDPISEHNRLYWYRQTLGQGPEFLTYFQNEAQLEKSRLLSDRFSAERPKGSFSTLEIQRTEQGDSAMYLCASSPWNRLDEQYFGPGTRLTVT.

V gene TRBV4-1 combines with J gene TRBJ1-2, with D hard to call. CDR1 and CDR2 (germline): MGHRA, YSYEKL. This CDR3 is built from 13 residues. V lost 1 base and J 4 bases, leaving 7 bases between the germline ends. The CDR3 nucleotides read TGCGCCAGCAGCCAAGTAGGAATCTATGGCTACACCTTC. The encoded protein is CASSQVGIYGYTF.

V and J are TRBV10-3 and TRBJ1-4; 9 nucleotides match TRBD1. Trimming at V came to 10 bases and at J to 8 bases, leaving 8 bases not matched to a gene. Germline-derived CDR1 and CDR2 are ENHRY and SYGVKD. The CDR3 contains 13 residues. In DNA form, the CDR3 reads TGTGCCACCGCGGACAGGGGCGGGGAAAAACTGTTTTTT. This encodes CATADRGGEKLFF.

This clonotype was found a few times. The genes are TRBV30 and TRBJ1-4, with TRBD1 as a possible D gene (5 bases). There are 13 residues in the CDR3. In germline, CDR1 is GTSNPN, CDR2 SVGIG (reference sequence). The ends were cut back, 5 bases at V and 2 bases at J, with 9 bases in the middle. CDR3 coding DNA: TGTGCCTGGGAGGCAGGGACTAATGAAAAACTGTTTTTT. Its translation is CAWEAGTNEKLFF.

This clonotype appeared many times. The chain uses TRBV12-3 or TRBV12-4 and TRBJ2-7; 9 bases line up with TRBD1. Losses at the gene ends were 6 bases for V and 6 bases for J; bases not matched to a gene: 6. The CDR3 is 13 residues long. The CDR3 region has the DNA TGTGCCAGCAGCCGGGACAGGGTTCGCGAGCAGTACTTC. It codes for CASSRDRVREQYF.

This clonotype has a handful of counts. The chain is built from TRBV19 and TRBJ2-2; D unclear. This CDR3 is built from 12 residues. Trimming left V 5 bases short and J 3 bases short, with 4 bases between. Germline V gene data show CDR1 as LNHDA and CDR2 as SQIVND (reference sequence). As DNA, the CDR3 is TGTGCCAGTAGTTGGGACACCGGGGAGCTGTTTTTT. Its protein product is CASSWDTGELFF.